These 12 T cell receptor beta chains originate from one sample sequenced in a study of patients and donors after allogeneic stem cell transplantation. TCRdb ran MiXCR on the RT-PCR reads and lists one entry per CDR3 protein. The table shows tens of thousands of distinct CDR3 sequences, with 7% to 8.5% occurring only once. The sequencing sample was made of blood, either unsorted or a sorted T cell fraction (not recorded which). The receptors originated from a human donor who was either an allogeneic HSCT recipient or a stem cell or donor lymphocyte infusion donor (not recorded which). It is not recorded whose cells these are; they may come from a transplant donor.

This clonotype has a count of ten or more. CDR3 nucleotides: TGCGCCAGCAGCTCACTCGGGAGGGACACTGAAGCTTTCTTT. It yields the protein CASSSLGRDTEAFF. The rearrangement joins TRBV5-1 to TRBJ1-1; D is undetermined. CDR3 length equals 14 residues. The V end lost 3 bases, the J end lost 3 bases, and 12 bases lay between the germline ends. Germline V lookup: CDR1 SGHRS, CDR2 YFSETQ.

This clonotype was counted many times. The V and J genes are TRBV2 and TRBJ2-3, with no clear D. CDR3 length: 13 amino acids. CDR1 and CDR2 (germline): SNHLY, FYNNEI. The germline V and J ends were trimmed by 1 base and 5 bases, with 7 bases remaining between them. The CDR3 spells CASSEGPRDTQYF. The CDR3 DNA reads as TGTGCCAGCAGTGAAGGACCCCGAGATACGCAGTATTTT.

This clonotype was observed a handful of times. The CDR3 DNA sequence: TGTGCCAGCAGTTTGAGGGGGCCCACAGATACGCAGTATTTT. Translated: CASSLRGPTDTQYF. The chain has TRBV12-3 or TRBV12-4 and TRBJ2-3; 7 positions agree with TRBD1. The CDR3 sequence is 14 residues long. V lost 3 bases, J lost 2 bases, and 2 bases stayed unmatched.

The V gene is TRBV6-5, the J gene TRBJ2-1; 13 bases match TRBD2. The CDR3 has 17 amino acids. Germline V gene data show CDR1 as MNHEY and CDR2 as SVGAGI. V was pared by 0 bases and J by 3 bases, with 2 bases of the junction left unmatched. The CDR3 loop reads CASSYSGLAGVYNEQFF. The DNA for the CDR3 is TGTGCCAGCAGTTACTCCGGACTAGCGGGAGTCTACAATGAGCAGTTCTTC.

This clonotype has only a few counts. V is TRBV7-9 and J is TRBJ1-4, with no clear D. Per the germline V gene, CDR1 is SEHNR and CDR2 is FQNEAQ (reference sequence). V lost 8 bases and J lost 4, with 14 bases in between. The CDR3 is made up of 14 amino acids. The CDR3 protein is CASRRGSGNEKLFF. CDR3 DNA sequence: TGTGCCAGCCGCCGGGGAAGTGGTAATGAAAAACTGTTTTTT. Full variable domain (remainder filled in from reference TRBV7-9 and TRBJ1-4): DTGVSQNPRHKITKRGQNVTFRCDPISEHNRLYWYRQTLGQGPEFLTYFQNEAQLEKSRLLSDRFSAERPKGSFSTLEIQRTEQGDSAMYLCASRRGSGNEKLFFGSGTQLSVL.

This clonotype has at least ten counts. The CDR3 spells CASSVAEETQYF. The CDR3 DNA sequence: TGTGCCAGCAGTGTTGCGGAAGAGACCCAGTACTTC. The chain links TRBV6-4 to TRBJ2-5; D gene ambiguous. V gave up 4 bases and J gave up 3 bases, with 6 bases separating them. There are 12 residues in the CDR3. Germline V CDR1 and CDR2: MRHNA, SNTAGT.

In its sample, this clonotype was seen a few times. The V call is TRBV19, the J call TRBJ1-5; no reliable D call. V lost 10 bases and J lost 0, with 22 bases in between. The germline V gene has CDR1 LNHDA and CDR2 SQIVND (reference sequence). This CDR3 spans 17 amino acids. CDR3 amino acids: CATQKLTADYSNQPQHF. DNA for the CDR3: TGTGCCACCCAAAAACTGACGGCAGACTATAGCAATCAGCCCCAGCATTTT.

This clonotype came up many times. CDR3 sequence (DNA): TGTGCCAGCTCACGGGACCCCGGCACAGATACGCAGTATTTT. Translation: CASSRDPGTDTQYF. The gene calls are TRBV18 and TRBJ2-3, with D perhaps being TRBD1 or TRBD2 (5 bases each). The V end lost 4 bases, the J end lost 1 base, and 9 bases lay between the germline ends. This CDR3 is 14 amino acids long. Per germline, CDR1 KGHSH and CDR2 LQKENI.

By sample fraction, this clonotype is medium-sized. The chain carries TRBV7-9 and TRBJ2-3, with TRBD1 matching over 10 bases. Unmatched junction bases numbered 5, after V lost 5 bases and J lost 3 bases. This CDR3 is 15 amino acids long. Germline values: CDR1 SEHNR, CDR2 FQNEAQ (reference sequence). CDR3 coding DNA: TGTGCCAGCAGCCTAGGACAGGGGGTTACAGATACGCAGTATTTT. This sequence encodes CASSLGQGVTDTQYF. The whole variable domain, remainder taken from reference TRBV7-9 and TRBJ2-3, is DTGVSQNPRHKITKRGQNVTFRCDPISEHNRLYWYRQTLGQGPEFLTYFQNEAQLEKSRLLSDRFSAERPKGSFSTLEIQRTEQGDSAMYLCASSLGQGVTDTQYFGPGTRLTVL.

This chain's CDR3 is CASSLRGTQYF. CDR3 DNA sequence: TGTGCCAGCAGCTTACGCGGGACCCAGTACTTC. The V call is TRBV7-9, the J call TRBJ2-5; no clear D gene. CDR1 is SEHNR, CDR2 FQNEAQ, per germline (reference sequence). The CDR3 extends over 11 amino acids. Trimming removed 2 bases from V and 7 bases from J, with 5 bases in between.

DNA for the CDR3: TGTGCCAGCAGTGGTGGGACTAGCACAGATACGCAGTATTTT. Translating gives CASSGGTSTDTQYF. The rearrangement links TRBV6-1 to TRBJ2-3, with D maybe TRBD2 (6 bases). The CDR3 sequence is 14 residues long. Trimming took off 4 bases at V and 0 bases at J, with 8 bases between the two ends. From germline, CDR1 is MNHNS and CDR2 SASEGT.

The CDR3 protein is CASSYRTGRVGWFF. Written as DNA, the CDR3 is TGTGCCAGCAGTTATCGGACAGGACGCGTGGGGTGGTTCTTC. The chain uses TRBV6-2 or TRBV6-3 and TRBJ2-1, with 7 nucleotides matching TRBD1. After removal of 3 bases from V and 15 bases from J, the junction contained 14 bases not matched to a gene. The CDR3 covers 14 residues. Looked up from germline, CDR1 is MNHEY and CDR2 is SVGEGT.